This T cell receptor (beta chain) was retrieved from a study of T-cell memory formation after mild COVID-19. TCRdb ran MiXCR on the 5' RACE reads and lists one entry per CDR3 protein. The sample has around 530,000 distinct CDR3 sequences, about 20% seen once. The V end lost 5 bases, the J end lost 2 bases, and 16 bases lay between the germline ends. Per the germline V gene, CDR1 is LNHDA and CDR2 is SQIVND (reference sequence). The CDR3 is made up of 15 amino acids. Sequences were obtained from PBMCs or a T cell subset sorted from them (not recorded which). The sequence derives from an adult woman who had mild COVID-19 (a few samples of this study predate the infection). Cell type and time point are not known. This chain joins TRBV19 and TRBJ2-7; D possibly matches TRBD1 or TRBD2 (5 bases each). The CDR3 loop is CASSVGDRLTYEQYF. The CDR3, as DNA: TGTGCCAGTAGTGTAGGGGACCGACTCACCTACGAGCAGTACTTC. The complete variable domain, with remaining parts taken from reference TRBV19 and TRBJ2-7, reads DGGITQSPKYLFRKEGQNVTLSCEQNLNHDAMYWYRQDPGQGLRLIYYSQIVNDFQKGDIAEGYSVSREKKESFPLTVTSAQKNPTAFYLCASSVGDRLTYEQYFGPGTRLTVT.